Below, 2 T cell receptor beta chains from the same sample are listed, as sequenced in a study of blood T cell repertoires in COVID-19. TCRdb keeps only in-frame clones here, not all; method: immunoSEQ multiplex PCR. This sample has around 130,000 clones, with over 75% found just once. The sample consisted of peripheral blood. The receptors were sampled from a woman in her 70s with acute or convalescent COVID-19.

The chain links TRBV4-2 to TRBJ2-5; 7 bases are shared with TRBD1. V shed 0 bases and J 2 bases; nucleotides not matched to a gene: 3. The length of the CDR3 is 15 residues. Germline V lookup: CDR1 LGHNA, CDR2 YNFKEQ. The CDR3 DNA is TGTGCCAGCAGCCAAGATGGACAGGAGCAAGAGACCCAGTACTTC. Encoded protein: CASSQDGQEQETQYF.

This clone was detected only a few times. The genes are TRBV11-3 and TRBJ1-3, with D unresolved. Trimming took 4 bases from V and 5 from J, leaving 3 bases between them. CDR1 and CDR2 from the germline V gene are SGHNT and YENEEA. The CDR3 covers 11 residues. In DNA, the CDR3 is TGTGCCAGCAGCTACAGAAACACCATATATTTT. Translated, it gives CASSYRNTIYF.